This entry concerns a single T cell receptor beta chain. The CDR3 has 14 residues. V gave up 7 bases and J gave up 0 bases, with 13 bases separating them. CDR1 is DFQATT, CDR2 SNEGSKA, per germline (reference sequence). The record originates from a study of T cells after yellow fever vaccination. TCR cDNA, made by 5'RACE template switching, carried an added universal primer site and UMIs. One entry per CDR3 protein results from TCRdb running MiXCR on the 5' RACE reads. The sample records some 340,000 distinct CDR3 sequences, roughly 10% being singletons. The chain recombines TRBV20-1 with TRBJ2-1; D may be TRBD2 (5 bases). The clonotype was recovered from a man aged 18 to 30 who received the YFV17D yellow fever vaccine. Sequences were derived from CD4+ T cells sorted from PBMCs, sampled 45 days after the yellow fever booster vaccination. The CDR3 bases are TGCAGTGTAAGCGGCCCCGGCTCCTACAATGAGCAGTTCTTC. Translated: CSVSGPGSYNEQFF.